The 10 T cell receptor beta chains below come from one sample, sequenced in a study of blood T cell repertoires in COVID-19. This table comes from immunoSEQ multiplex PCR, and its TCRdb copy is limited to in-frame clones, with some not included. The repertoire holds 100,000 to 120,000 clones, with around nine tenths as singletons. Sequences were obtained from peripheral blood. The receptors were gathered from a human donor in a cohort sampled during active COVID-19.

The chain links TRBV12-5 to TRBJ2-1; 12 bases match TRBD2. Germline V gene sequence: CDR1 LGHNT, CDR2 FRNRAP. Trimming took 1 base from V and 12 from J; bases not matched to a gene: 7. This CDR3 has 15 amino acids. The CDR3 here is CASGLGASGRAGQFF. In DNA form, the CDR3 reads TGTGCTAGTGGTTTGGGGGCTAGCGGGAGGGCTGGGCAGTTCTTC.

The V call is TRBV3-1 (or the pseudogene TRBV3-2), the J call TRBJ1-1, with 8 positions matching TRBD1. This CDR3 comprises 14 residues. CDR1 and CDR2 (germline): LGHDT, YNNKEL (reference sequence). V shed 4 bases and J 10 bases; nucleotides not matched to a gene: 11. The CDR3, as DNA: TGTGCCAGCAGCCCGAGGACAGGGTCAGAGTTAGCTTTCTTT. Translation: CASSPRTGSELAFF.

The chain carries TRBV2 and TRBJ1-5; D possibly corresponds to TRBD1 (5 bases). Trimming left V 3 bases short and J 0 bases short, with 9 bases between. The germline CDR1 and CDR2 sequences are SNHLY and FYNNEI. CDR3 size: 15 residues. CDR3 loop: CASSDEQVSNQPQHF. CDR3 nucleotide sequence: TGTGCCAGCAGTGACGAACAGGTTAGCAATCAGCCCCAGCATTTT.

The sample holds one count of this clone. This sequence joins TRBV24-1 and TRBJ1-2; D may be TRBD1 (6 bases). Germline CDR1 and CDR2: KGHDR and SFDVKD. Between the trimmed V and J ends, which lost 5 bases and 8 bases, there was a span of 14 bases. The CDR3 is made up of 13 amino acids. The CDR3 region is CATSASGERGYTF. The CDR3, as DNA: TGTGCCACCAGTGCTTCAGGGGAGCGGGGCTACACCTTC.

The chain combines TRBV30 with TRBJ1-3; D unclear. Trimming took 2 bases from V and 3 from J, leaving 2 bases between them. Germline V gene data show CDR1 as GTSNPN and CDR2 as SVGIG (reference sequence). This CDR3 has 11 amino acids. The CDR3 nucleotides are TGTGCCTGGAGTTATGGAAACACCATATATTTT. This translates into CAWSYGNTIYF.

The chain combines TRBV29-1 with TRBJ2-7; TRBD1 is a possible D gene (5 bases). The germline gives CDR1 SQVTM, CDR2 ANQGSEA. This CDR3 comprises 14 residues. V lost 5 bases to trimming and J lost 0 bases, with 14 bases between them. The CDR3 region is CSVKKGSSSYEQYF. The CDR3 DNA is TGCAGCGTTAAAAAGGGGTCCAGCTCCTACGAGCAGTACTTC.

The CDR3 spells CASSPGGKDTEAFF. CDR3 coding DNA: TGTGCCAGCTCACCGGGGGGTAAGGACACTGAAGCTTTCTTT. The chain uses TRBV18 and TRBJ1-1, with D perhaps TRBD1 (5 bases). CDR3 length: 14 residues. V was cut by 3 bases and J by 3 bases, with 11 bases left in between. Germline assignment: CDR1 KGHSH and CDR2 LQKENI. The variable domain in full, completed from reference TRBV18 and TRBJ1-1, reads NAGVMQNPRHLVRRRGQEARLRCSPMKGHSHVYWYRQLPEEGLKFMVYLQKENIIDESGMPKERFSAEFPKEGPSILRIQQVVRGDSAAYFCASSPGGKDTEAFFGQGTRLTVV.

CDR3 DNA: TGTGCCAGCTCACCGCGGGGAGCGGGAGATCCCTACGAGCAGTACTTC. Translation gives CASSPRGAGDPYEQYF. This rearrangement joins TRBV18 to TRBJ2-7, with TRBD2 matching over 8 bases. Per the germline V gene, CDR1 is KGHSH and CDR2 is LQKENI. The CDR3 has 16 residues. Trimming at V came to 3 bases and at J to 2 bases, leaving 9 bases not matched to a gene.

The chain combines TRBV11-2 with TRBJ2-3; weak D call: TRBD1 (5 bases). Germline V gives CDR1 SGHAT, CDR2 FQNNGV. V lost 1 base and J 2 bases, leaving 7 bases between the germline ends. There are 14 residues in the CDR3. The CDR3 nucleotides are TGTGCCAGCAGCTTAGCTGGGGCCACAGATACGCAGTATTTT. Translation gives CASSLAGATDTQYF.

This chain connects TRBV6-4 to TRBJ2-1, with 9 bases lining up with TRBD2. Germline values: CDR1 MRHNA, CDR2 SNTAGT. The CDR3 length is 15 residues. J lost 6 bases, V lost 6 bases, and 9 bases had no gene match. CDR3 sequence: CASSLLAGGRNEQFF. CDR3 sequence (DNA): TGTGCCAGCAGCCTACTGGCGGGGGGGCGCAATGAGCAGTTCTTC.